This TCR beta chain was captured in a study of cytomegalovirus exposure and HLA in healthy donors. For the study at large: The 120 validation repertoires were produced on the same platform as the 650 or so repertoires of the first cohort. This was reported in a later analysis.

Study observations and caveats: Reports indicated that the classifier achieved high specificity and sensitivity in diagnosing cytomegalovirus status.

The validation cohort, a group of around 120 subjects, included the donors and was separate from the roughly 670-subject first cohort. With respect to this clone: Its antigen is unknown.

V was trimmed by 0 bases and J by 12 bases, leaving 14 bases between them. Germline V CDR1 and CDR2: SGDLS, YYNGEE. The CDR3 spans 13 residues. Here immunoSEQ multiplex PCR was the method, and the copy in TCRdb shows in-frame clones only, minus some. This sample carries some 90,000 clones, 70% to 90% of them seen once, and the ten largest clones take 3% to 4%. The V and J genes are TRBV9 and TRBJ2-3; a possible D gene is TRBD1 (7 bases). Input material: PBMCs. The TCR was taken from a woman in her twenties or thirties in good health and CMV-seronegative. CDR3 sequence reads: CASSVGRQGLQYF. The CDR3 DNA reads TGTGCCAGCAGCGTAGGGAGACAGGGACTTCAGTATTTT.